Below, 25 T cell receptor beta chains from the same sample are listed, as sequenced in a study of blood T cell repertoires in COVID-19 (dated by TCRdb to the early 2020s). Library prep was done by the immunoSEQ multiplex PCR assay. What TCRdb holds here is the immuneACCESS table cut down to in-frame rearrangements. Part of the clones is not present; checked against another copy, under half of the missing clones reflect an unresolved V gene, and the others are unexplained. Recorded for this sample are about 95,000 clones; around 87% of them occurred a single time. The ten largest clones represent 17% of the sample. The sample consisted of peripheral blood. The receptors originated from a human donor in a cohort sampled during active COVID-19.

The V gene is TRBV19, the J gene TRBJ2-7, with D tentatively TRBD1 (6 bases). Trimming left V 3 bases short and J 7 bases short, with 16 bases between. Germline assignment: CDR1 LNHDA and CDR2 SQIVND (reference sequence). This CDR3 is 14 amino acids long. CDR3 sequence reads: CASSIATGTGEQYF. The CDR3 DNA is TGTGCCAGTAGTATCGCCACAGGGACGGGAGAGCAGTACTTC.

The chain is built from TRBV28 and TRBJ2-7, with D maybe TRBD2 (5 bases). The germline V and J ends were trimmed by 3 bases and 2 bases, with 17 bases remaining between them. The CDR3 spans 16 residues. Germline V lookup: CDR1 MDHEN, CDR2 SYDVKM. For the CDR3, the DNA is TGTGCCAGCAGTTTTGCGAGCGGCGCACGTCCCTACGAGCAGTACTTC. This codes for CASSFASGARPYEQYF.

The gene calls are TRBV2 and TRBJ2-4; 12 bases line up with TRBD2. V lost 4 bases, J lost 8 bases, and 6 bases stayed unmatched. CDR1 and CDR2 from the germline V gene are SNHLY and FYNNEI. The CDR3 runs 15 residues. The CDR3 DNA reads as TGTGCCAGCAGTGGGACCCTAGCGGGGGGGCACATTCAGTACTTC. Its translation is CASSGTLAGGHIQYF.

The chain recombines TRBV19 with TRBJ1-6; 10 bases fit TRBD1. V was clipped by 6 bases and J by 10 bases; unmatched bases: 9. The CDR3 is 15 residues long. Germline V gives CDR1 LNHDA, CDR2 SQIVND (reference sequence). CDR3 loop: CASRDSGTGESPLHF. DNA of the CDR3: TGTGCCAGTAGGGACTCCGGGACAGGGGAGTCACCCCTCCACTTT.

The V call is TRBV11-2, the J call TRBJ2-1, with 8 bases aligning to TRBD2. The germline gives CDR1 SGHAT, CDR2 FQNNGV. The CDR3 contains 15 residues. The V and J ends lost 10 bases and 10 bases, in that order; junction bases with no gene match: 18. CDR3 sequence (DNA): TGTGCCACTTCACCGGACTGGACTAGCTTCAGGGAGCAGTTCTTC. Its translation is CATSPDWTSFREQFF.

The chain is built from TRBV6-5 and TRBJ1-1; 7 bases line up with TRBD1. Per the germline V gene, CDR1 is MNHEY and CDR2 is SVGAGI. The CDR3 loop spans 15 amino acids. Trimming cost V 6 bases and J 5 bases; bases outside gene matches: 12. The CDR3 here is CASRITGVGRTEAFF. The CDR3 DNA reads as TGTGCCAGCAGAATAACAGGGGTAGGTCGGACTGAAGCTTTCTTT.

The gene calls are TRBV19 and TRBJ2-5; D not certain. From germline, CDR1 is LNHDA and CDR2 SQIVND (reference sequence). Trimming took 4 bases from V and 0 from J, leaving 6 bases between them. CDR3 length: 13 amino acids. The CDR3 reads CASSSEYQETQYF. CDR3 in DNA: TGTGCCAGTAGTAGCGAGTACCAAGAGACCCAGTACTTC.

The chain recombines TRBV5-1 with TRBJ2-3, with D possibly matching TRBD2 (5 bases). Per the germline V gene, CDR1 is SGHRS and CDR2 is YFSETQ. V shed 1 base and J shed 4 bases, with 13 bases lying between them. The CDR3 has 15 residues. CDR3 sequence: CASSLSRAGADTQYF. CDR3 bases: TGCGCCAGCAGCTTGTCTCGGGCCGGGGCAGATACGCAGTATTTT.

Ten or more counts support this clone. V gene TRBV6-6 combines with J gene TRBJ2-3; 7 bases map to TRBD2. The length of the CDR3 is 13 residues. CDR1 and CDR2 (germline): MNHNY, SVGAGI (reference sequence). V was clipped by 5 bases and J by 2 bases; unmatched bases: 1. DNA for the CDR3: TGTGCCAGCAGTGCGGGGGACACAGATACGCAGTATTTT. It specifies CASSAGDTDTQYF.

The table lists this clone with a few counts. The chain combines TRBV5-8 with TRBJ2-7, with D perhaps TRBD2 (6 bases). The CDR3 is 12 residues long. CDR1 is SGHTS and CDR2 is YDEGEE in the germline V gene. V was cut by 3 bases and J by 5 bases, with 9 bases left in between. The CDR3 is CASSSRRDEQYF. CDR3 nucleotides: TGTGCCAGCAGCTCCCGGAGGGACGAGCAGTACTTC.

The V gene is TRBV6-5, the J gene TRBJ1-5; 7 positions agree with TRBD1. The junction had 2 bases not matched to a gene; V was cut back by 1 base and J by 5 bases. CDR3 length equals 14 residues. Germline CDR1 MNHEY, CDR2 SVGAGI. The CDR3: CASSYFRGDQPQHF. Written as DNA, the CDR3 is TGTGCCAGCAGTTACTTCAGGGGGGATCAGCCCCAGCATTTT.

The rearrangement links TRBV7-6 to TRBJ1-5; possibly TRBD1 for D (5 bases). Deletions cut 0 bases from V and 3 bases from J, with 15 bases between. The CDR3 covers 17 residues. Germline assignment: CDR1 SGHVS and CDR2 FNYEAQ. The CDR3 nucleotides are TGTGCCAGCAGCTTAGCGTCCGGGGGGTACGACAATCAGCCCCAGCATTTT. Protein: CASSLASGGYDNQPQHF.

The chain couples TRBV7-2 to TRBJ2-3; 7 nucleotides line up with TRBD2. Trimming at V came to 5 bases and at J to 4 bases, leaving 9 bases not matched to a gene. CDR1 and CDR2 (germline): SGHTA, FQGNSA. The CDR3 loop spans 15 amino acids. CDR3 protein: CASSLIGGGADTQYF. CDR3 DNA sequence: TGTGCCAGCAGCCTTATAGGTGGGGGGGCAGATACGCAGTATTTT.

The chain recombines TRBV11-1 with TRBJ1-5; D is unresolved. Trimming took 5 bases from V and 5 from J, leaving 10 bases between them. CDR1 is SGHAT and CDR2 is FQDESV in the germline V gene (reference sequence). The CDR3 runs 13 residues. The CDR3 nucleotides read TGTGCCAGCAGCCTCGGCGGCTATCAGCCCCAGCATTTT. Residues: CASSLGGYQPQHF.

V gene TRBV13 combines with J gene TRBJ2-1; 10 bases are a match to TRBD2. V lost 4 bases and J lost 5; bases outside the gene matches: 8. The CDR3 spans 16 residues. CDR1 and CDR2 (germline): PRHDT, FYEKMQ (reference sequence). CDR3 nucleotides: TGTGCCAGCAGCTCGCGGACTAGCGGAAGGGACAATGAGCAGTTCTTC. Amino acids: CASSSRTSGRDNEQFF.

CDR3 sequence (DNA): TGCGCCAGCAGAGCTTTGGTGTCTGGGGCCAACGTCCTGACTTTC. This sequence encodes CASRALVSGANVLTF. The chain joins TRBV5-1 to TRBJ2-6; D call uncertain. In germline, CDR1 is SGHRS, CDR2 YFSETQ. Trimming pared 5 bases from V and 1 base from J, leaving 10 bases between. The CDR3 consists of 15 residues. Full variable domain (remainder filled in from reference TRBV5-1 and TRBJ2-6): KAGVTQTPRYLIKTRGQQVTLSCSPISGHRSVSWYQQTPGQGLQFLFEYFSETQRNKGNFPGRFSGRQFSNSRSEMNVSTLELGDSALYLCASRALVSGANVLTFGAGSRLTVL.

This chain uses TRBV6-2 or TRBV6-3 with TRBJ2-7, with 8 bases identical to TRBD2. J gave up 2 bases and V 4 bases, and 7 bases lay outside the gene matches. The CDR3 is made up of 15 amino acids. The V gene's germline CDR1 is MNHEY and CDR2 SVGEGT. This CDR3 is CASSWSSGGTYEQYF. The CDR3, as DNA: TGTGCCAGCAGTTGGTCAAGCGGGGGCACCTACGAGCAGTACTTC.

This clone was recorded only once. The chain links TRBV3-1 (or the pseudogene TRBV3-2) to TRBJ1-3; TRBD1 agrees at 7 bases. The germline CDR1 and CDR2 sequences are LGHDT and YNNKEL (reference sequence). Unmatched junction bases numbered 7, after V lost 4 bases and J lost 4 bases. This CDR3 is 15 amino acids long. The DNA for the CDR3 is TGTGCCAGCAGCCCCGAGACAGGGTTCGGAAACACCATATATTTT. Amino acids: CASSPETGFGNTIYF.

The chain links TRBV7-3 to TRBJ1-2; 12 nucleotides align to TRBD1. The CDR3 runs to 17 residues. In germline, CDR1 is SGHTA, CDR2 FQGTGA. Germline trimming cut 2 bases from V and 4 bases from J; bases unmatched to any gene: 8. The CDR3, as DNA: TGTGCCAGCAGCTTAGGGCCCCCGGGACAGGGGGCCTATGGCTACACCTTC. Translating it yields CASSLGPPGQGAYGYTF.

The genes are TRBV9 and TRBJ2-5; unclear D gene. The germline CDR1 and CDR2 sequences are SGDLS and YYNGEE. This CDR3 has 14 amino acids. The V gene lost 2 bases and the J gene lost 4 bases, with 12 bases spanning the gap. CDR3 sequence: CASSVAPRGETQYF. DNA of the CDR3: TGTGCCAGCAGCGTCGCACCCCGAGGAGAGACCCAGTACTTC.

The CDR3 is CATSDYSGTEAFF. The CDR3 DNA reads TGTGCCACCAGTGATTATTCGGGGACTGAAGCTTTCTTT. The chain combines TRBV24-1 with TRBJ1-1; D is unresolved. The V end was cut by 2 bases, the J end by 5 bases, with 8 bases between. CDR1 and CDR2 (germline): KGHDR, SFDVKD. This CDR3 contains 13 residues.

The rearrangement joins TRBV30 to TRBJ2-7, with D possibly being TRBD1 (7 bases). Per the germline V gene, CDR1 is GTSNPN and CDR2 is SVGIG (reference sequence). The V end lost 5 bases, the J end lost 6 bases, and 26 bases lay between the germline ends. The CDR3 covers 16 residues. CDR3 protein: CAWVGQAVSGGREQYF. The CDR3 DNA follows: TGTGCCTGGGTTGGACAGGCCGTGTCCGGGGGCCGCGAGCAGTACTTC.

The chain uses TRBV6-5 and TRBJ1-6, with 7 bases identical to TRBD1. The ends lost 5 bases at V and 7 bases at J; junction bases unmatched: 8. The CDR3 runs to 15 residues. The germline V gene has CDR1 MNHEY and CDR2 SVGAGI. The DNA for the CDR3 is TGTGCCAGCAGTCAGGGACAGAGGATGAATTCACCCCTCCACTTT. This codes for CASSQGQRMNSPLHF.

The chain couples TRBV3-1 (or the pseudogene TRBV3-2) to TRBJ1-5; 7 bases line up with TRBD1. Trimming removed 0 bases from V and 5 bases from J; junction bases left unmatched: 7. The germline V gene has CDR1 LGHDT and CDR2 YNNKEL (reference sequence). This CDR3 is built from 16 residues. In DNA form, the CDR3 reads TGTGCCAGCAGCCAAGACAGCTGGAGGGGGCATCAGCCCCAGCATTTT. It specifies CASSQDSWRGHQPQHF.

The sample holds a few counts of this clone. The V gene is TRBV5-4, the J gene TRBJ2-7, with D uncertain. The germline gives CDR1 SGHNT, CDR2 YYREEE (reference sequence). The V gene lost 3 bases and the J gene lost 2 bases, with 9 bases spanning the gap. The CDR3 contains 13 residues. CDR3 DNA sequence: TGTGCCAGCAGCTCCCATTCAGCCTACGAGCAGTACTTC. Protein: CASSSHSAYEQYF.